The sequence of this T cell receptor beta chain was determined in a study of cytotoxic CD8 clonotypes in ibrutinib-treated CLL. Study-wide background: Responses: about 25 partial, 2 complete; after median approximately 70 months, about 15 stayed remitted, approximately twelve progressed. Study-level points and caveats: Clonality went higher at ibrutinib response and then dropped back toward baseline at progression. Among the clonotypes, public ones were uncommon and contracted or held stable on treatment. Progressing and sustained-remission patients had different sampling times.

Deletions cut 5 bases from V and 4 bases from J, with 12 bases between. CDR3 length: 14 amino acids. Germline V lookup: CDR1 SEHNR, CDR2 FQNEAQ (reference sequence). Only in-frame clones appear in the TCRdb table, and some are missing; sequencing was by immunoSEQ multiplex PCR. The sample holds about 56,000 clones, approximately 60% seen once. As regards this clone: Its matching antigen is unknown.

Sequenced here: PBMCs, sampled after 24 months of ibrutinib treatment. The rearrangement joins TRBV7-9 to TRBJ1-5; D is perhaps TRBD1 (6 bases). This receptor was taken from a human donor with chronic lymphocytic leukemia. CDR3 DNA: TGTGCCAGCAGCCAAGGCAGGGGAAATCAGCCCCAGCATTTT. Translated, it gives CASSQGRGNQPQHF.